This T cell receptor (beta chain) was captured by sequencing in a study of blood T cell repertoires in COVID-19. Study summary: Whether acute or convalescent, the COVID-19 samples came from the United States, Italy and Spain. Sources were T cells, B-cell-depleted T cells, or PBMCs; the material itself was cDNA or gDNA.

In the authors' workflow: Reference gene primer amplification gave nucleated cell count estimates. Assay used: immunoSEQ multiplex PCR; TCRdb lists only in-frame clones, some missing. That table supplies the V and J calls and clone size; D and trimming were determined from the DNA. The sample has a few hundred thousand clones; about 86% are singletons. Germline V gene data show CDR1 as SGHNT and CDR2 as YENEEA. The CDR3 is 14 residues long. V gave up 2 bases and J gave up 6 bases; unmatched junction bases: 3. Clinical histories supplied by participants themselves formed the basis of cohort assignment.

The rearrangement links TRBV11-3 to TRBJ2-7, with 11 nucleotides matching TRBD2. The sample was PBMCs or T cells enriched from blood (not recorded which). This clonotype was sampled from a woman between 35 and 50 years old with acute COVID-19. CDR3 amino acids: CASSLTSGSVEQYF. CDR3 DNA sequence: TGTGCCAGCAGCTTAACTAGCGGGAGTGTCGAGCAGTACTTC.